This section outlines one T cell receptor beta chain sequence together with its context. CDR3 length: 15 amino acids. V was pared by 8 bases and J by 2 bases, with 19 bases between. From germline, CDR1 is MNHEY and CDR2 SVGEGT. The data stem from a study of T cells in Graves' hyperthyroidism and ophthalmopathy. There were TCR beta CDR3 regions amplified from RNA transcripts. The TCR CDR3 was amplified in a first-round RT-PCR using the HTBI primer set. TCRdb redid the calling of the multiplex PCR reads with MiXCR, one entry per CDR3 protein. This table has under 350,000 distinct CDR3 sequences, roughly 15% appearing once.

The TCR sequence derives from a woman aged 30 to 39 with Graves' hyperthyroidism that later progressed to Graves' ophthalmopathy. V is TRBV6-2 or TRBV6-3 and J is TRBJ2-7, with D possibly being TRBD1 (7 bases). The specimen sequenced was blood. The CDR3 reads CASAGGRTGAYEQYF. The CDR3 nucleotides read TGTGCCAGCGCTGGGGGGCGGACAGGAGCCTACGAGCAGTACTTC.